The T cell receptor beta chain described here comes from a study of Ad26.COV2.S vaccination and SARS-CoV-2 variants. Overall study: Intramuscular Ad26.COV2.S doses were given once or twice, 56 days apart.

V lost 0 bases and J lost 5, with 8 bases in between. In germline, CDR1 is SGHRS, CDR2 YFSETQ. The CDR3 has 13 residues. Regarding the study as a whole: Vaccine and placebo recipients had similar non-spike TCR breadth.

For this clone: The antigen is not known.

The method was immunoSEQ multiplex PCR; TCRdb's version includes in-frame clones alone and lacks a portion of them. This sample has 200,000 to 250,000 clones, with roughly 90% found just once. The treatment was: over 15 received Ad26.COV2.S at low or high dose, single or two shots; 5 received placebo; per-sample allocation not given. Day 63 after the first injection of vaccine or placebo was the sampling time. The sample consisted of peripheral blood, taken in a trial of Ad26.COV2.S vaccine versus placebo. The sequence was obtained from a person aged 18-65 years who received the Ad26.COV2.S COVID-19 vaccine or a placebo. The J gene is TRBJ2-5, the V gene TRBV5-1; D is unresolved. The DNA for the CDR3 is TGCGCCAGCAGCTTGGGGGTGCTTGAGACCCAGTACTTC. Encoded protein: CASSLGVLETQYF.